Below, 25 T cell receptor beta chains from the same sample are listed, as sequenced in a study of T cell repertoires in cytomegalovirus infection. These TCRs' antigens remain unknown. TCRdb passed the reads through MiXCR, listing each CDR3 protein once. The sample has about 130,000 distinct CDR3 sequences; more than 25% are singletons. The input for sequencing was CD8+ T cells from cultured PBMCs, taken from culture after CMV antigen stimulation. The receptors stem from a human donor in good health (CMV status not recorded). Some clones in this sample may be carry-over from other donors' samples.

The chain has TRBV4-3 and TRBJ2-1; 13 bases match TRBD2. Per germline, CDR1 LGHNA and CDR2 YSLEER. V was clipped by 0 bases and J by 15 bases; unmatched bases: 8. The CDR3 has 15 residues. CDR3 sequence reads: CASSQDQTSGGPTFF. In nucleotides, the CDR3 is TGCGCCAGCAGCCAAGATCAGACTAGCGGGGGGCCTACGTTCTTC.

This clonotype showed up many times. The V gene is TRBV7-8, the J gene TRBJ1-5; 8 positions agree with TRBD1. The CDR3 contains 14 residues. Germline trimming cut 3 bases from V and 7 bases from J; bases unmatched to any gene: 5. The germline V gene encodes CDR1 SGHVS and CDR2 FQNEAQ. CDR3 in amino acids: CASSFGQGSQPQHF. CDR3 DNA sequence: TGTGCCAGCAGCTTTGGACAGGGAAGCCAGCCCCAGCATTTT. Together with reference TRBV7-8 and TRBJ1-5, the CDR3 gives the full variable domain: GAGVSQSPRYKVAKRGQDVALRCDPISGHVSLFWYQQALGQGPEFLTYFQNEAQLDKSGLPSDRFFAERPEGSVSTLKIQRTQQEDSAVYLCASSFGQGSQPQHFGDGTRLSIL.

This clonotype is a singleton in its sample. The CDR3 here is CSARDNDRDSYEQYF. CDR3 nucleotide sequence: TGCAGTGCTAGAGATAACGACAGGGATTCCTACGAGCAGTACTTC. V gene TRBV20-1 combines with J gene TRBJ2-7; TRBD1 matches 7 bases. Germline V gene sequence: CDR1 DFQATT, CDR2 SNEGSKA (reference sequence). V lost 0 bases to trimming and J lost 1 base; unmatched junction nucleotides: 6. The CDR3 is 15 amino acids.

This clonotype was seen a handful of times. This chain links TRBV7-9 with TRBJ1-2; D possibly corresponds to TRBD1 (6 bases). The CDR3 has 17 amino acids. Trimming pared 1 base from V and 0 bases from J, leaving 15 bases between. Germline V CDR1 and CDR2: SEHNR, FQNEAQ (reference sequence). In DNA, the CDR3 is TGTGCCAGCAGCTTAGTAGCCCTGGACAGAGCTAACTATGGCTACACCTTC. It codes for CASSLVALDRANYGYTF. Based on the CDR3 plus reference TRBV7-9 and TRBJ1-2, the full variable domain is DTGVSQNPRHKITKRGQNVTFRCDPISEHNRLYWYRQTLGQGPEFLTYFQNEAQLEKSRLLSDRFSAERPKGSFSTLEIQRTEQGDSAMYLCASSLVALDRANYGYTFGSGTRLTVV.

This clonotype was observed a single time. This CDR3 is CASKETGEGAFF. CDR3 nucleotide sequence: TGTGCCAGCAAGGAGACAGGGGAAGGAGCTTTCTTT. The genes are TRBV25-1 and TRBJ1-1, with 8 bases that match TRBD1. From germline, CDR1 is MGHDK and CDR2 SYGVNS. Germline trimming cut 7 bases from V and 10 bases from J; bases unmatched to any gene: 8. The CDR3 consists of 12 residues.

In DNA, the CDR3 is TGCGCCAGCAGCCAAGATAAGAGCTTGAACACTGAAGCTTTCTTT. Protein product: CASSQDKSLNTEAFF. The rearrangement uses TRBV4-1 and TRBJ1-1; no firm D call. The CDR3 loop spans 15 amino acids. In germline, CDR1 is MGHRA, CDR2 YSYEKL. Deletions cut 0 bases from V and 0 bases from J, with 8 bases between.

This clonotype was counted only a few times. The chain couples TRBV3-1 to TRBJ1-2; D might be TRBD1 (5 bases). Germline CDR1 LGHDT, CDR2 YNNKEL (reference sequence). There are 14 residues in the CDR3. The V end lost 0 bases, the J end lost 8 bases, and 13 bases lay between the germline ends. The CDR3 sequence is CASSQDGGVWGYTF. The CDR3 nucleotides are TGTGCCAGCAGCCAAGATGGAGGGGTTTGGGGCTACACCTTC.

This clonotype appeared many times. The genes are TRBV7-3 and TRBJ2-2; possible D gene TRBD1, 5 bases. The length of the CDR3 is 14 residues. The germline gives CDR1 SGHTA, CDR2 FQGTGA. V was clipped by 5 bases and J by 2 bases, with 9 bases between them. CDR3 DNA: TGTGCCAGCAGCGGAAGGGGCAACACCGGGGAGCTGTTTTTT. This translates into CASSGRGNTGELFF.

The CDR3 protein is CSASETGGYWASPLHF. The DNA for the CDR3 is TGCAGTGCTAGTGAGACAGGCGGGTATTGGGCTTCACCCCTCCACTTT. This rearrangement joins TRBV20-1 to TRBJ1-6, with D possibly matching TRBD1 (6 bases). Germline V gene lookup returns CDR1 DFQATT and CDR2 SNEGSKA (reference sequence). The CDR3 totals 16 residues. Trimming stripped 3 bases from V and 9 bases from J, with 21 bases between.

This clonotype was counted at least ten times. This chain connects TRBV6-1 to TRBJ2-4; D unresolved. Germline CDR1 MNHNS, CDR2 SASEGT. With 2 bases removed from V and 0 bases from J, the gap between germline ends came to 20 bases. The CDR3 spans 19 residues. This CDR3 reads CASSETRTVTSIAKNIQYF. CDR3 nucleotide sequence: TGTGCCAGCAGTGAAACACGAACAGTAACCTCTATAGCCAAAAACATTCAGTACTTC.

This clonotype was found a few times. The chain employs TRBV24-1 and TRBJ2-7; D is perhaps TRBD1 (6 bases). Trimming removed 4 bases at V and 3 bases at J, with 12 bases between. This CDR3 region has 14 residues. Germline assignment: CDR1 KGHDR and CDR2 SFDVKD. The DNA for the CDR3 is TGTGCCACCAGTGAATACTCGGACAGCTACGAGCAGTACTTC. Translating gives CATSEYSDSYEQYF.

This clonotype was picked up many times. Germline and junction disagree at one end, which may indicate a read error. The V call is TRBV7-7, the J call TRBJ2-5, with a possible D match to TRBD1 (6 bases). Germline V gene sequence: CDR1 SSHAT, CDR2 FNYEAQ (reference sequence). This CDR3 contains 15 residues. The CDR3 region is CASSPRWGPPETQYF. The CDR3 region has the DNA TGTGCTAGCAGCCCACGCTGGGGGCCGCCAGAGACCCAGTACTTC.

The rearrangement joins TRBV9 to TRBJ2-3, with 14 positions matching TRBD2. This CDR3 region has 16 residues. Trimming at V came to 3 bases and at J to 4 bases, leaving 4 bases not matched to a gene. Per germline, CDR1 SGDLS and CDR2 YYNGEE. DNA for the CDR3: TGTGCCAGCAGCGAGACTAGCGGGGGGGCCCCAGATACGCAGTATTTT. It codes for CASSETSGGAPDTQYF.

This chain uses TRBV6-8 with TRBJ2-3; no firm D call. The CDR3 totals 13 residues. Germline values: CDR1 MNHGY, CDR2 SAAAGT. V dropped 2 bases and J dropped 4 bases, with 7 bases sitting between them. CDR3: CASSYEVADTQYF. CDR3 coding DNA: TGTGCCAGCAGTTACGAGGTCGCAGATACGCAGTATTTT.

This sequence joins TRBV12-5 and TRBJ2-1, with no clear D. The V end was cut by 0 bases, the J end by 9 bases, with 6 bases between. CDR3 length: 12 amino acids. The germline CDR1 and CDR2 sequences are LGHNT and FRNRAP. Here the CDR3 reads CASGLVLGEQFF. CDR3 sequence (DNA): TGTGCTAGTGGTTTGGTATTAGGTGAGCAGTTCTTC.

The chain joins TRBV10-2 to TRBJ2-7; 9 nucleotides agree with TRBD2. Germline assignment: CDR1 WSHSY and CDR2 SAAADI. This CDR3 region has 17 residues. J was trimmed by 0 bases and V by 3 bases; bases with no gene match: 9. The DNA of the CDR3 is TGCGCCAGCAGTGAAGAAGCGGGGGGACCGAGCTCCTACGAGCAGTACTTC. Encoded protein: CASSEEAGGPSSYEQYF.

This clonotype was seen only once. A much larger clonotype is one base distant, so this may be a read error. The rearrangement links TRBV9 to TRBJ1-2; 10 bases map to TRBD1. The CDR3 totals 14 residues. Germline loops: CDR1 SGDLS, CDR2 YYNGEE. CDR3 nucleotides: TGTGCCGGCAGCGGCGGACAGGGGGTTGGTGGCTACACCTTC. It is translated as CAGSGGQGVGGYTF.

The J gene is TRBJ1-2, the V gene TRBV12-3 or TRBV12-4; D is unclear. V shed 5 bases and J shed 4 bases, with 20 bases lying between them. This CDR3 comprises 16 residues. CDR3 coding DNA: TGTGCCAGCAGTCAATCTCCTGGAGGGCAGGTCTATGGCTACACCTTC. Its protein product is CASSQSPGGQVYGYTF.

A few counts support this clonotype. The rearrangement uses TRBV6-1 and TRBJ2-2; the D gene could be TRBD1 or TRBD2 (5 bases each). The CDR3 is 15 amino acids. Germline CDR1 is MNHNS and CDR2 is SASEGT. The V gene lost 3 bases and the J gene lost 5 bases, with 13 bases spanning the gap. As DNA, the CDR3 is TGTGCCAGCAGTGAGACCGGGACGGAGACCGGGGAGCTGTTTTTT. Translation: CASSETGTETGELFF.

The V gene is TRBV2, the J gene TRBJ1-3; D is possibly TRBD1 (6 bases). CDR3 length: 16 amino acids. V was shortened by 8 bases and J by 3 bases, with 20 bases between the two germline ends. Germline CDR1 and CDR2: SNHLY and FYNNEI. DNA for the CDR3: TGTGCCAGCCGACCGGGACAAGGCTCTGGTGGAAACACCATATATTTT. Translating gives CASRPGQGSGGNTIYF.

Only a few counts were recorded for this clonotype. The rearrangement joins TRBV4-3 to TRBJ1-1; D unresolved. CDR1 LGHNA and CDR2 YSLEER come from the germline V gene. CDR3 length: 14 residues. V gave up 1 base and J gave up 6 bases, with 12 bases separating them. CDR3: CASSQVRGAAEAFF. CDR3 sequence (DNA): TGCGCCAGCAGCCAAGTAAGAGGTGCAGCTGAAGCTTTCTTT.

This clonotype occurred a few times. CDR3: CASSQDRKRTQETQYF. The CDR3 DNA reads TGCGCCAGCAGCCAAGATAGGAAACGGACCCAAGAGACCCAGTACTTC. The chain couples TRBV4-3 to TRBJ2-5; D is unresolved. The CDR3 loop spans 16 amino acids. V was pared by 0 bases and J by 1 base, with 12 bases between. Germline loops: CDR1 LGHNA, CDR2 YSLEER.

J is TRBJ2-1 and V is TRBV6-2 or TRBV6-3, with TRBD1 identical over 7 bases. This CDR3 is 16 amino acids long. The trim removed 2 bases at V and 3 bases at J, leaving 7 bases unmatched. Germline CDR1 is MNHEY and CDR2 is SVGEGT. CDR3 region: CASSYAGTDVYNEQFF. CDR3 in DNA: TGTGCCAGCAGTTACGCCGGGACAGACGTCTACAATGAGCAGTTCTTC.

This clonotype was picked up a small number of times. The gene calls are TRBV7-3 and TRBJ1-2; no clear D. V lost 3 bases and J 4 bases, leaving 15 bases between the germline ends. Germline V gene data show CDR1 as SGHTA and CDR2 as FQGTGA. This CDR3 has 15 residues. The chain's CDR3 is CASSFGREIFYGYTF. CDR3 coding DNA: TGTGCCAGCAGCTTCGGGAGGGAGATTTTCTATGGCTACACCTTC.

The chain is built from TRBV10-2 and TRBJ2-5; D is undetermined. The CDR3 spans 13 residues. V lost 2 bases to trimming and J lost 2 bases, with 6 bases between them. The germline V gene encodes CDR1 WSHSY and CDR2 SAAADI. The CDR3, as DNA: TGCGCCAGCAGTGAGAATAGGCAAGAGACCCAGTACTTC. Translating it yields CASSENRQETQYF.